This note documents a single T cell receptor (beta chain) sequence. This clonotype was seen many times. The clone's antigen remains unknown. The input lacks base qualities; no much larger clone sits a single base away. Ophthalmopathy patients had moderately to severely active disease, Clinical Activity Score of at least 3, NOSPECS grade of at least 4, and duration under 3 months. Exclusion was applied to patients with uncontrolled infections, other autoimmune diseases, pregnancy or lactation. Diagnoses were established on the basis of clinical symptoms, serum thyroxine and TRAb, thyroid ultrasound, and orbital computed tomography. Ficoll-Paque density gradient centrifugation was used to isolate PBMCs from about 10 ml of fresh peripheral blood. Trizol reagent was used to extract total RNA, and RNA quality was then checked on an Agilent 2100 Bioanalyzer. V gives up 5 bases and J gives up 7 bases, and the segment between their germline ends measures 18 bases. The CDR3 has 16 amino acids, counting the end cysteine and phenylalanine. The entry retains the CDR3 DNA only, 48 bases that are in frame from base 1. CDR1 and CDR2 were assigned from the germline V gene as MNHNS and SASEGT.

The data belong to a study of T cells in Graves' hyperthyroidism and ophthalmopathy (dated by TCRdb to the late 2010s). Regarding the research as a whole: Peripheral blood samples were taken at initial diagnosis, before any treatment was given. Prospective prediction of ophthalmopathy was tested in an independent validation cohort consisting of about 20 hyperthyroidism patients and around 16 patients who later progressed to ophthalmopathy. In roughly six Graves' hyperthyroidism patients, the study also compared T-cell repertoires from thyroid tissue with T-cell repertoires from blood. To identify TCR V-J signatures that set the groups apart, the researchers used a discovery cohort of about a hundred patients, made up of roughly 40 with Graves' ophthalmopathy and some 55 with stable Graves' hyperthyroidism. For training and testing, the approximately 97 patients in the discovery cohort were randomly divided in a 7:3 ratio. After blood sampling, hyperthyroidism patients were treated with methimazole at a starting dose of 30 mg daily, and ophthalmopathy patients were treated with high-dose intravenous methylprednisolone. According to the paper, TCR Vbeta CDR3 sequencing was carried out on around 140 peripheral blood samples, which came from some 41 ophthalmopathy, around 74 hyperthyroidism and roughly 17 progressor patients.

The TCR beta CDR3 regions were amplified from the RNA transcripts. The first round of RT-PCR for the TCR CDR3 was performed with the HTBI primer set and the Qiagen OneStep RT-PCR kit. A second multiplex PCR round built the libraries, followed by size selection and purification. The libraries were sequenced on an Illumina HiSeq2000 using paired-end 100 bp reads. Per the source publication's procedure: SOAPnuke was used to process the raw data, with reads discarded if the reads contained adapters or uncalled bases, had a mean Phred below 15, or lacked an exact constant-primer or identifier match. High-quality paired reads were merged with COPE v1.2.5, and unique nucleotide sequences were defined as clonotypes. MiTCR v1.1 was used to align clonotypes to the IMGT TRBV, TRBD and TRBJ reference segments. The analysis included only V-J combinations with a frequency above 0.0001, which together covered approximately 99% of the repertoires. A TCS score was defined as the ratio between F50 (clonal expansion) and ExV (chaos), using BLOSUM62-based TCRdist between CDR3 peptides within each V-J. Welch's t-statistics and random forest reduced around 520 V-J features to 10 to 15, which were used in a naive Bayes classifier (R e1071). TCRdb reran the public reads through fastp at Q25 and MiXCR, keeping productive beta chains. Identical CDR3 protein sequences are pooled into one entry, listed with their most common genes and DNA. These V and J calls are TCRdb output, not the study's own analysis. The sample yields 640,000 or so distinct CDR3 sequences; 12% to 15% were counted once. 7.1% of the sample lies in the top ten.

Here is what the overall study found, with its caveats: During validation, the model predicted progression to ophthalmopathy a median of approximately six months ahead of onset, with approximately 71% sensitivity and 72.22% specificity. Blood samples also contained most of the expanded thyroid clonotypes (frequency above 0.001), which suggests that blood repertoires may reflect thyroid immune responses. Ophthalmopathy was separated from stable hyperthyroidism by a 13 V-J signature model, with approximately 86% sensitivity and approximately 81% specificity obtained in cross-validation and 80%/75% obtained in testing. Sample size was not statistically predetermined, and blinding of investigators to group allocation was not performed.

The V and J genes are TRBV6-1 and TRBJ1-6, with TRBD1 perhaps the D gene, on 6 matching bases. The source is a woman between 18 and 29 years old with Graves' ophthalmopathy. The sample taken for sequencing was blood. The CDR3 corresponds to CASSPPRGALNSPLHF. The nucleotides are TGTGCCAGCAGTCCTCCGAGGGGGGCGTTAAATTCACCCCTCCACTTT.